Listed here are 13 T cell receptor beta chains from one sample, sequenced in a study of T cells after yellow fever vaccination. TCRdb re-analysed the 5' RACE reads in MiXCR, keeping a single row per CDR3 protein. The repertoire includes hundreds of thousands of distinct CDR3 sequences, roughly 14% of them detected once, and around 15% sits in the top ten. Sequenced material: PBMCs, taken on the day of the yellow fever booster vaccination. The source of these receptors is a man aged 25-40 years who received the YFV17D yellow fever vaccine.

This clonotype came up a few times. V is TRBV20-1 and J is TRBJ1-1; D is unresolved. The length of the CDR3 is 11 residues. Germline lookup yields CDR1 DFQATT and CDR2 SNEGSKA (reference sequence). Trimming shortened V by 7 bases and J by 1 base, and 7 bases separated the two germline ends. CDR3 protein: CSVSANTEAFF. As DNA, the CDR3 is TGCAGTGTTTCCGCGAACACTGAAGCTTTCTTT.

Here the CDR3 DNA reads TGCGCCAGCAGGCAGGCCCAGGGGACCCAGTACTTC. Translated, it gives CASRQAQGTQYF. The chain combines TRBV10-2 with TRBJ2-5; D might be TRBD1 (5 bases). V lost 6 bases to trimming and J lost 7 bases, with 12 bases between them. The germline V gene has CDR1 WSHSY and CDR2 SAAADI. This CDR3 is built from 12 residues.

This clonotype came up a few times. The chain has TRBV2 and TRBJ1-5; the D is unclear. The CDR3 runs 14 residues. CDR1 and CDR2 from the germline V gene are SNHLY and FYNNEI. The V and J ends lost 2 bases and 3 bases respectively, with 8 bases between them. CDR3 loop: CASSERPPNQPQHF. The CDR3 DNA reads TGTGCCAGCAGTGAACGCCCGCCCAATCAGCCCCAGCATTTT.

This clonotype was seen more than once but under ten times. This chain connects TRBV18 to TRBJ2-1; TRBD2 aligns across 10 bases. The CDR3 sequence is 13 residues long. The V gene end was trimmed by 4 bases and the J gene end by 7 bases; junction bases not matched to a gene: 1. Germline V gene data show CDR1 as KGHSH and CDR2 as LQKENI. CDR3 residues: CASSQLAGNEQFF. For the CDR3, the DNA is TGTGCCAGCTCACAACTAGCGGGAAATGAGCAGTTCTTC.

This clonotype was picked up a small number of times. The J gene is TRBJ2-1, the V gene TRBV6-5; possible D gene TRBD2, 6 bases. The V and J ends lost 0 bases and 5 bases respectively, with 11 bases between them. CDR3 length: 15 amino acids. Germline V gives CDR1 MNHEY, CDR2 SVGAGI. CDR3 DNA sequence: TGTGCCAGCAGTTACTCTTTGGACTACGACAATGAGCAGTTCTTC. This codes for CASSYSLDYDNEQFF.

The rearrangement uses TRBV6-2 or TRBV6-3 and TRBJ2-6; perhaps TRBD2 as D (6 bases). The V end lost 2 bases, the J end lost 2 bases, and 10 bases lay between the germline ends. The germline gives CDR1 MNHEY, CDR2 SVGEGT. The CDR3 contains 16 residues. The CDR3 nucleotides read TGTGCCAGCAGTTACGTCCGACTAGCTGGGGCCAACGTCCTGACTTTC. Residues: CASSYVRLAGANVLTF.

The gene calls are TRBV5-1 and TRBJ2-7; TRBD1 or TRBD2 may be the D gene (5 bases each). Germline CDR1 and CDR2: SGHRS and YFSETQ. Trimming took off 0 bases at V and 2 bases at J, with 18 bases between the two ends. This CDR3 region has 17 residues. CDR3 nucleotide sequence: TGCGCCAGCAGCTTGGCCCCTCTTTCCAGGGACCCCTACGAGCAGTACTTC. Protein sequence: CASSLAPLSRDPYEQYF.

The chain recombines TRBV20-1 with TRBJ2-3; D gene uncertain. Germline V gene lookup returns CDR1 DFQATT and CDR2 SNEGSKA (reference sequence). V dropped 6 bases and J dropped 1 base, with 14 bases sitting between them. This CDR3 contains 14 residues. The CDR3 reads CSAGRAWGTDTQYF. CDR3 coding DNA: TGCAGTGCCGGCCGGGCGTGGGGCACAGATACGCAGTATTTT.

V usage is TRBV20-1 and J usage is TRBJ2-1; 11 bases are shared with TRBD2. The CDR3 runs to 15 residues. Germline V gene sequence: CDR1 DFQATT, CDR2 SNEGSKA (reference sequence). Losses at the gene ends were 6 bases for V and 9 bases for J; bases not matched to a gene: 13. The chain's CDR3 is CSASRLAGGYGEQFF. CDR3 nucleotides: TGCAGTGCCAGTCGCCTAGCGGGAGGATACGGTGAGCAGTTCTTC.

In its sample, this clonotype was seen a few times. The chain joins TRBV6-5 to TRBJ2-7; no firm D call. CDR3 size: 14 residues. CDR1 MNHEY and CDR2 SVGAGI come from the germline V gene. Trimming cost V 0 bases and J 9 bases, with 15 bases left between them. As DNA, the CDR3 is TGTGCCAGCAGTTACTCGAACGTCCGAGACGGGCAGTACTTC. Translation gives CASSYSNVRDGQYF.

This clonotype has only a few counts. The chain joins TRBV7-2 to TRBJ2-1; D may be TRBD1 or TRBD2 (5 bases each). Deletions cut 1 base from V and 10 bases from J, with 14 bases between. The CDR3 length is 14 residues. The germline V gene encodes CDR1 SGHTA and CDR2 FQGNSA. CDR3 sequence (DNA): TGTGCCAGCAGCTTAGTGGGCTTAGGGGAGGAGCAGTTCTTC. Translated, it gives CASSLVGLGEEQFF.

This clonotype was observed at least ten times. The chain uses TRBV7-2 and TRBJ2-3; D is unclear. The CDR3 is 17 residues long. V shed 2 bases and J shed 1 base, with 16 bases lying between them. Germline-derived CDR1 and CDR2 are SGHTA and FQGNSA. CDR3 residues: CASSLRSAAARTDTQYF. The DNA of the CDR3 is TGTGCCAGCAGCTTAAGAAGCGCGGCCGCCCGCACAGATACGCAGTATTTT.

This clonotype has more than one count but fewer than ten. This chain joins TRBV7-8 and TRBJ2-5, with 8 bases aligning to TRBD2. The length of the CDR3 is 16 residues. In germline, CDR1 is SGHVS, CDR2 FQNEAQ. J was trimmed by 2 bases and V by 2 bases; bases with no gene match: 7. As DNA, the CDR3 is TGTGCCAGCAGCTTATTGGTAGCGGGATTACAAGAGACCCAGTACTTC. Translated, it gives CASSLLVAGLQETQYF.